The TCR beta chain described here comes from a study of blood T cell repertoires in COVID-19. Overall study: PBMCs, B-cell-depleted T cells, or T cells provided the cDNA or gDNA that made up the material.

Germline values: CDR1 LNHDA, CDR2 SQIVND (reference sequence). V lost 3 bases to trimming and J lost 3 bases, with 17 bases between them. The CDR3 is 16 residues long. This table comes from immunoSEQ multiplex PCR, and its TCRdb copy is limited to in-frame clones, with some not included. The sample has tens of thousands of clones; about 88% are singletons. Input material: peripheral blood. V and J are TRBV19 and TRBJ1-2; D ambiguous. The TCR was taken from a human donor in a cohort sampled during active COVID-19. The CDR3 nucleotides read TGTGCCAGTAGTATGACATTTAGATTGGAGGACTATGGCTACACCTTC. Translation gives CASSMTFRLEDYGYTF.